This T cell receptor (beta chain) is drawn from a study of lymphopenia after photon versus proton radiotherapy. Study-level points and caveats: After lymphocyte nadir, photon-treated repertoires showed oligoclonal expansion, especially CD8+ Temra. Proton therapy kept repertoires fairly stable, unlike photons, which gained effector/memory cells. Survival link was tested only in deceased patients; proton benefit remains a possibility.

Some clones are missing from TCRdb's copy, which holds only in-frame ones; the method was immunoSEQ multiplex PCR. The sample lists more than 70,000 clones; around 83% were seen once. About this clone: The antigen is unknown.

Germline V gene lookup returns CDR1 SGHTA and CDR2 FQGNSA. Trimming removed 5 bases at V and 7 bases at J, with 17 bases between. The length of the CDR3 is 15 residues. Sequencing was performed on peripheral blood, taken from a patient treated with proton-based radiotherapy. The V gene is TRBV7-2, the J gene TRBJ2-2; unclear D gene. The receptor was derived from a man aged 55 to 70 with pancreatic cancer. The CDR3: CASSIFPAVRGELFF. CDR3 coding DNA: TGTGCCAGCAGCATTTTTCCGGCCGTCCGCGGGGAGCTGTTTTTT. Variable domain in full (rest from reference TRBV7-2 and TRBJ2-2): GAGVSQSPSNKVTEKGKDVELRCDPISGHTALYWYRQSLGQGLEFLIYFQGNSAPDKSGLPSDRFSAERTGGSVSTLTIQRTQQEDSAVYLCASSIFPAVRGELFFGEGSRLTVL.